The rows below give T cell receptor beta chains drawn from one sample of a study of cytotoxic CD8 clonotypes in ibrutinib-treated CLL. Here immunoSEQ multiplex PCR was the method, and the copy in TCRdb shows in-frame clones only, minus some. The repertoire includes tens of thousands of clones, roughly 68% of them detected once, and around 28% sits in the top ten. The material sequenced was PBMCs, taken after 24 months of ibrutinib treatment. These TCRs come from a human donor with chronic lymphocytic leukemia. The CDR3 runs from the conserved cysteine through the conserved F or W. A D gene is named only where the DNA matches it firmly. The size entry is marked missing in some rows and otherwise reads once, few, many or a size class.

v_call	j_call	clone_size	d_call	cdr3_aa	cdr3_nt
TRBV5-1	TRBJ2-2	NA	TRBD1	CASSSSGTGNTGELFF	TGCGCCAGCAGCTCATCCGGGACAGGGAACACCGGGGAGCTGTTTTTT
TRBV27	TRBJ2-7	NA	NA	CASSPRDRTSYEQYF	TGTGCCAGCAGTCCGCGGGACAGAACCTCCTACGAGCAGTACTTC
TRBV10-3	TRBJ1-3	NA	NA	CAISSEVAGNTIYF	TGTGCCATCAGTTCCGAGGTCGCTGGAAACACCATATATTTT
TRBV7-6	TRBJ1-2	NA	TRBD1	CASSLRQGAGYGYTF	TGTGCCAGCAGCTTAAGGCAGGGGGCGGGATATGGCTACACCTTC
TRBV18	TRBJ2-5	NA	NA	CASSVSATQETQYF	TGTGCCAGCTCAGTGTCAGCAACGCAGGAGACCCAGTACTTC
TRBV27	TRBJ2-5	few	TRBD1	CASRQTGYQETQYF	TGTGCCAGCAGGCAGACAGGGTACCAAGAGACCCAGTACTTC
TRBV5-1	TRBJ2-2	NA	NA	CASSPGPGNTGELFF	TGCGCCAGCAGCCCTGGCCCCGGGAACACCGGGGAGCTGTTTTTT
TRBV5-4	TRBJ1-1	NA	NA	CASSFATTMNTEAFF	TGTGCCAGCAGCTTCGCCACTACTATGAACACTGAAGCTTTCTTT
TRBV11-2	TRBJ1-2	NA	NA	CASSPLDYGYTF	TGTGCCAGCAGCCCACTGGATTATGGCTACACCTTC
TRBV2	TRBJ2-3	NA	TRBD1	CACAAFDRVSTDTQYF	TGTGCCTGCGCGGCGTTTGACAGGGTGAGCACAGATACGCAGTATTTT
TRBV9	TRBJ1-3	NA	NA	CASSVGASDGNTIYF	TGTGCCAGCAGCGTAGGGGCCTCGGATGGAAACACCATATATTTT
TRBV5-1	TRBJ2-7	NA	TRBD1	CASNPGTGAYEQYF	TGCGCCAGCAACCCCGGGACAGGGGCCTACGAGCAGTACTTC
TRBV19	TRBJ1-6	NA	NA	CASSIDPSGNSPLHF	TGTGCCAGTAGTATAGATCCCTCTGGGAATTCACCCCTCCACTTT
TRBV19	TRBJ1-2	NA	NA	CASSPELRGHYGYTF	TGTGCCAGTAGTCCAGAGCTGCGGGGCCACTATGGCTACACCTTC
TRBV5-6	TRBJ1-2	once	TRBD1	CASSFRDRGSGYTF	TGTGCCAGCAGCTTTCGGGACAGGGGAAGCGGCTACACCTTC
TRBV19	TRBJ1-1	NA	NA	CASSIGPVGTEAFF	TGTGCCAGTAGTATAGGCCCTGTTGGCACTGAAGCTTTCTTT
TRBV5-5	TRBJ2-3	NA	NA	CASSLGGDTQYF	TGTGCCAGCAGCTTGGGTGGAGATACGCAGTATTTT